The sample holds one count of the clone carrying this T cell receptor beta chain. Its antigen is undetermined. The data were taken from a study of glioma-infiltrating T cells after dendritic cell vaccination. All glioblastoma patients lacked an isocitrate dehydrogenase mutation. Blood PBMC samples: pre-vaccination, two weeks post third vaccination, and at tumor progression. Sequenced by immunoSEQ multiplex PCR; TCRdb stores in-frame clones only, minus some. In the table there are approximately 84,000 clones, approximately 84% of which are singletons. Study outcomes and limitations: TCR clonality showed no direct relationship with survival.

The CDR3 sequence is 16 residues long. V shed 2 bases and J shed 4 bases, with 18 bases lying between them. Germline V gene data show CDR1 as PRHDT and CDR2 as FYEKMQ (reference sequence). The sequenced sample was blood, obtained before dendritic cell vaccination. This clonotype was sampled from a human donor with glioblastoma. This sequence joins TRBV13 and TRBJ2-7, with D maybe TRBD1 (5 bases). For the CDR3, the DNA is TGTGCCAGCAGCTTACTGACAGATTCCCAGCCTTACGAGCAGTACTTC. Translating gives CASSLLTDSQPYEQYF.